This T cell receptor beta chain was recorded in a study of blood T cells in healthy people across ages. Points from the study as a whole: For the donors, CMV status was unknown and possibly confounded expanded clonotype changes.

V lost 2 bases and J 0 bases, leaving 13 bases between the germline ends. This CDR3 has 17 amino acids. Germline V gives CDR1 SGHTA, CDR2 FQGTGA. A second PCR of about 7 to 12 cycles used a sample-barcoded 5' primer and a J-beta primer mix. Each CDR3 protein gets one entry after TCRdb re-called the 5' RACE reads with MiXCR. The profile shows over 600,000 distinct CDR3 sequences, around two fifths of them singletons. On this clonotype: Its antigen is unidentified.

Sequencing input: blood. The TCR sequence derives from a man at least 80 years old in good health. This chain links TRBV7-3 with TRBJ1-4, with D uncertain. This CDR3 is CASSLPTPQTTNEKLFF. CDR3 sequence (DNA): TGTGCCAGCAGCTTACCGACGCCACAGACAACTAATGAAAAACTGTTTTTT.